This TCR beta chain was identified in a study of T cell responses to AZD1222 COVID-19 vaccine. Study-level points and caveats: Spike regions recognized by vaccine-associated CD4 TCRs spanned the protein, led by 160-218 and 743-854. An increase in Spike-specific TCR breadth and depth was observed after two AZD1222 doses.

TCRdb's copy holds only in-frame clones and misses some; the assay was immunoSEQ multiplex PCR. Of 150,000 to 200,000 clones in the sample, just under 95% were seen once. Turning to this clone: Antigen specificity is unknown.

The CDR3 runs to 15 residues. CDR1 and CDR2 (germline): SGHRS, YFSETQ. V dropped 0 bases and J dropped 2; count of bases not matched to a gene: 2. The sequences come from peripheral blood, collected on day 0 of AZD1222 vaccination. V and J are TRBV5-1 and TRBJ2-1, with 7 bases aligning to TRBD2. This TCR was recovered from an adult in good health. CDR3 loop: CASSLARGAYNEQFF. The CDR3 bases are TGCGCCAGCAGCTTGGCACGGGGGGCCTACAATGAGCAGTTCTTC.